Listed below are T cell receptor beta chains from one sample, sequenced in a study of sequential checkpoint blockade in melanoma. Using immunoSEQ multiplex PCR, the repertoire was profiled, and TCRdb retains in-frame clones only, with some absent. This table has 2,000 to 3,000 clones, approximately 20% appearing once. The source was tumor tissue (inferred from file names), collected from a patient given nivolumab and ipilimumab in sequence. The receptors stem from a human donor with melanoma. Each CDR3 is given with its conserved first and last residue. Fields, in order: CDR3 DNA, CDR3 protein, D gene, J gene, V gene, clone size. The D gene is left open where the match is weak. Where a row states a size, it is once, few, many or the class of an expanded clone; other rows omit it.

CDR3 DNA: TGTGCCAGCAGCTTGGTGGGGAGTTTACCCGGGGAGCTGTTTTTT
CDR3 protein: CASSLVGSLPGELFF
D gene: -
J gene: TRBJ2-2
V gene: TRBV11-3
clone size: medium-sized

CDR3 DNA: TGCGCCAGCAGCTTGGTCGCAGGGGTTAGCAAAAACATTCAGTACTTC
CDR3 protein: CASSLVAGVSKNIQYF
D gene: -
J gene: TRBJ2-4
V gene: TRBV5-1
clone size: -

CDR3 DNA: TGTGCCAGCAGCGTACCAGGGGCTGGGGCCAACGTCCTGACTTTC
CDR3 protein: CASSVPGAGANVLTF
D gene: -
J gene: TRBJ2-6
V gene: TRBV9
clone size: medium-sized

CDR3 DNA: TGTGTCAGCGGGACAGGGTATCAGCCCCAGCATTTT
CDR3 protein: CVSGTGYQPQHF
D gene: TRBD1
J gene: TRBJ1-5
V gene: TRBV6-8
clone size: -

CDR3 DNA: TGTGCCAGCAGTTACGGCTGGTCTAGGGACCATCCCTACGAGCAGTACTTC
CDR3 protein: CASSYGWSRDHPYEQYF
D gene: -
J gene: TRBJ2-7
V gene: TRBV6-8
clone size: few

CDR3 DNA: TGTGCCAGCAGGGAAGGGAACACCGGGGAGCTGTTTTTT
CDR3 protein: CASREGNTGELFF
D gene: -
J gene: TRBJ2-2
V gene: TRBV6-8
clone size: -

CDR3 DNA: TGTGCCATCAGTGAGGTACAGGGAATAATGGAGACCCAGTACTTC
CDR3 protein: CAISEVQGIMETQYF
D gene: -
J gene: TRBJ2-5
V gene: TRBV10-3
clone size: few

CDR3 DNA: TGTGCCAGCCGCAGGGGGACAGGGAATAATTCACCCCTCCACTTT
CDR3 protein: CASRRGTGNNSPLHF
D gene: TRBD1
J gene: TRBJ1-6
V gene: TRBV6-8
clone size: medium-sized

CDR3 DNA: TGTGCCAGCAGCTTATGGCAGGGGCGCTTACCCAACGAGCAGTACTTC
CDR3 protein: CASSLWQGRLPNEQYF
D gene: -
J gene: TRBJ2-7
V gene: TRBV11-3
clone size: many

CDR3 DNA: TGTGCCAGCAGCCGGGGACCGATCGCGAACACCGGGGAGCTGTTTTTT
CDR3 protein: CASSRGPIANTGELFF
D gene: -
J gene: TRBJ2-2
V gene: TRBV9
clone size: medium-sized

CDR3 DNA: TGTGCCATCAGTGGACAAGTTAACTATGGCTACACCTTC
CDR3 protein: CAISGQVNYGYTF
D gene: -
J gene: TRBJ1-2
V gene: TRBV6-8
clone size: few

CDR3 DNA: TGCGCCAGCAGCCAAACAGGGGTCGGTGAAAAACTGTTTTTT
CDR3 protein: CASSQTGVGEKLFF
D gene: TRBD1
J gene: TRBJ1-4
V gene: TRBV5-1
clone size: -

CDR3 DNA: TGCGCCAGCAGCTGGGCACAAGGGCGGGGCACTGAAGCTTTCTTT
CDR3 protein: CASSWAQGRGTEAFF
D gene: -
J gene: TRBJ1-1
V gene: TRBV4-1
clone size: few

CDR3 DNA: TGCAGCGTTCGATTCTGGCAGGGTGCGTACAATGAGCAGTTCTTC
CDR3 protein: CSVRFWQGAYNEQFF
D gene: -
J gene: TRBJ2-1
V gene: TRBV29-1
clone size: -

CDR3 DNA: TGTGCCAGCAGCTTCGGAGGGGCAGCATTAGGTTCACCCCTCCACTTT
CDR3 protein: CASSFGGAALGSPLHF
D gene: -
J gene: TRBJ1-6
V gene: TRBV11-3
clone size: medium-sized

CDR3 DNA: TGTGCCAGCAGTTATACCTTGTACGAGCAGTACTTC
CDR3 protein: CASSYTLYEQYF
D gene: -
J gene: TRBJ2-7
V gene: TRBV6-8
clone size: few

CDR3 DNA: TGTGCCAGCAGCTTAACCGGGACAGGGGGCTACAATGAGCAGTTCTTC
CDR3 protein: CASSLTGTGGYNEQFF
D gene: TRBD1
J gene: TRBJ2-1
V gene: TRBV11-3
clone size: many

CDR3 DNA: TGCAGCTACGGGGGTGGGTGGGGCAAAGAGACCCAGTACTTC
CDR3 protein: CSYGGGWGKETQYF
D gene: -
J gene: TRBJ2-5
V gene: TRBV29-1
clone size: -

CDR3 DNA: TGTGCCGGTTCCGGGTCTAAGGTTCTAGGTGGTGAGCAGTTCTTC
CDR3 protein: CAGSGSKVLGGEQFF
D gene: -
J gene: TRBJ2-1
V gene: TRBV12-2
clone size: medium-sized

CDR3 DNA: TGCGCCAGAAGCGAGGGACTAGCTGGCGAGCAGTACTTC
CDR3 protein: CARSEGLAGEQYF
D gene: TRBD2
J gene: TRBJ2-7
V gene: TRBV23-1
clone size: -

CDR3 DNA: TGTGCCAGCAGTTCCGGACCGCGAAATGAAAAACTGTTTTTT
CDR3 protein: CASSSGPRNEKLFF
D gene: -
J gene: TRBJ1-4
V gene: TRBV28
clone size: -

CDR3 DNA: TGTGCCAGTAGCTTTGACCGGGACACCCCCGGGGAGCTGTTTTTT
CDR3 protein: CASSFDRDTPGELFF
D gene: -
J gene: TRBJ2-2
V gene: TRBV19
clone size: -

CDR3 DNA: TGTGCCAGCACCGTAGATGTGTTCACTGAAGCTTTCTTT
CDR3 protein: CASTVDVFTEAFF
D gene: -
J gene: TRBJ1-1
V gene: TRBV12-5
clone size: few

CDR3 DNA: TGCGCCAGCAGCCAATCGGACTTTCGGACCCAGCATTTT
CDR3 protein: CASSQSDFRTQHF
D gene: -
J gene: TRBJ1-5
V gene: TRBV4-1
clone size: -

CDR3 DNA: TGTGCCAGCAGCTTACTAGCGGGTGGCAATGAGCAGTTCTTC
CDR3 protein: CASSLLAGGNEQFF
D gene: TRBD2
J gene: TRBJ2-1
V gene: TRBV11-3
clone size: medium-sized

CDR3 DNA: TGTGCCAGCAGGAATACCGGGACAGGGGACTTGTCGCTCTACGAGCAGTACTTC
CDR3 protein: CASRNTGTGDLSLYEQYF
D gene: TRBD1
J gene: TRBJ2-7
V gene: TRBV6-8
clone size: medium-sized

CDR3 DNA: TGTGCCATCGGGGAGGTGGGGGAGACCCAGTACTTC
CDR3 protein: CAIGEVGETQYF
D gene: -
J gene: TRBJ2-5
V gene: TRBV28
clone size: few

CDR3 DNA: TGTGCCAGCAGTTACTCGCGGGGCACAGATACGCAGTATTTT
CDR3 protein: CASSYSRGTDTQYF
D gene: -
J gene: TRBJ2-3
V gene: TRBV6-8
clone size: few

CDR3 DNA: TGTGCCAGCAGTTCAACACCGGGACAGAACACTGAAGCTTTCTTT
CDR3 protein: CASSSTPGQNTEAFF
D gene: -
J gene: TRBJ1-1
V gene: TRBV28
clone size: -

CDR3 DNA: TGTGCCAGCAGCTTAATGTCAGGGATGAACACTGAAGCTTTCTTT
CDR3 protein: CASSLMSGMNTEAFF
D gene: -
J gene: TRBJ1-1
V gene: TRBV11-3
clone size: medium-sized

CDR3 DNA: TGCGCCAGCAGCCAAGATAGGAAGTACGAGCAGTACTTC
CDR3 protein: CASSQDRKYEQYF
D gene: -
J gene: TRBJ2-7
V gene: TRBV4-1
clone size: few

CDR3 DNA: TGTGCCAGCGCACCACTATCAGGGGGAACTGTTGGGGCCAACGTCCTGACTTTC
CDR3 protein: CASAPLSGGTVGANVLTF
D gene: TRBD1
J gene: TRBJ2-6
V gene: TRBV6-8
clone size: -

CDR3 DNA: TGTGCCAGCAGTGATCAACCAGGGTACACTGAAGCTTTCTTT
CDR3 protein: CASSDQPGYTEAFF
D gene: -
J gene: TRBJ1-1
V gene: TRBV6-8
clone size: large

CDR3 DNA: TGTGCCACTTCCCGGGGGACCGGGGAGCTGTTTTTT
CDR3 protein: CATSRGTGELFF
D gene: -
J gene: TRBJ2-2
V gene: TRBV12-5
clone size: few

CDR3 DNA: TGTGCCAGCAGCCCCCGGGACGGATCCTACGAGCAGTACTTC
CDR3 protein: CASSPRDGSYEQYF
D gene: -
J gene: TRBJ2-7
V gene: TRBV11-3
clone size: medium-sized

CDR3 DNA: TGTGCCAGCAGCTTATCACAGATCATGAACACTGAAGCTTTCTTT
CDR3 protein: CASSLSQIMNTEAFF
D gene: -
J gene: TRBJ1-1
V gene: TRBV11-3
clone size: medium-sized

CDR3 DNA: TGTGCCACCAGCAGCCCGGGACAGAGGGAACACGAGCAGTACTTC
CDR3 protein: CATSSPGQREHEQYF
D gene: TRBD1
J gene: TRBJ2-7
V gene: TRBV15
clone size: -

CDR3 DNA: TGTGCCAGCAGCTTAGGGGACTCTGGAAACACCATATATTTT
CDR3 protein: CASSLGDSGNTIYF
D gene: -
J gene: TRBJ1-3
V gene: TRBV11-3
clone size: medium-sized

CDR3 DNA: TGTGCCAGTAGTATAGAAGCGGACAACACCGGGGAGCTGTTTTTT
CDR3 protein: CASSIEADNTGELFF
D gene: -
J gene: TRBJ2-2
V gene: TRBV19
clone size: once

CDR3 DNA: TGTGCCAGCACCCGGACCGCGAACTATGGCTACACCTTC
CDR3 protein: CASTRTANYGYTF
D gene: -
J gene: TRBJ1-2
V gene: TRBV6-8
clone size: few

CDR3 DNA: TGTGCCAGCAGAAGAGACAGGGGCTATGGCTACACCTTC
CDR3 protein: CASRRDRGYGYTF
D gene: TRBD1
J gene: TRBJ1-2
V gene: TRBV6-8
clone size: -

CDR3 DNA: TGTGCCAGTAGTTACCAAGGATACGGCTACACCTTC
CDR3 protein: CASSYQGYGYTF
D gene: -
J gene: TRBJ1-2
V gene: TRBV6-8
clone size: few

CDR3 DNA: TGTGCCAGCACCAGGGACAGCACAGATACGCAGTATTTT
CDR3 protein: CASTRDSTDTQYF
D gene: -
J gene: TRBJ2-3
V gene: TRBV6-8
clone size: -

CDR3 DNA: TGTGCCAGCAGCGTAGAAGATAATTCACCCCTCCACTTT
CDR3 protein: CASSVEDNSPLHF
D gene: -
J gene: TRBJ1-6
V gene: TRBV9
clone size: -

CDR3 DNA: TGTGCCAGCAGCTTAGATGAGAGCACAGATACGCAGTATTTT
CDR3 protein: CASSLDESTDTQYF
D gene: -
J gene: TRBJ2-3
V gene: TRBV11-3
clone size: medium-sized

CDR3 DNA: TGCGCCAGCAGCTTCTTAGCGGGAGGAAACACCGGGGAGCTGTTTTTT
CDR3 protein: CASSFLAGGNTGELFF
D gene: TRBD2
J gene: TRBJ2-2
V gene: TRBV5-1
clone size: -

CDR3 DNA: TGTGCCAGCAGCTTATTGGGACAATCCCCGGGGGGCTACACCTTC
CDR3 protein: CASSLLGQSPGGYTF
D gene: -
J gene: TRBJ1-2
V gene: TRBV11-3
clone size: medium-sized

CDR3 DNA: TGTGCCAGCAGCTTTCGAGAAAAAGGGTTTGGCTACACCTTC
CDR3 protein: CASSFREKGFGYTF
D gene: -
J gene: TRBJ1-2
V gene: TRBV11-3
clone size: -

CDR3 DNA: TGTGCCAGCTCATCGACACAGGGGGCGAGTGGCTACACCTTC
CDR3 protein: CASSSTQGASGYTF
D gene: TRBD1
J gene: TRBJ1-2
V gene: TRBV18
clone size: -

CDR3 DNA: TGTGCCATCAGGGGAGGGACAGATAGCTCCTACGAGCAGTACTTC
CDR3 protein: CAIRGGTDSSYEQYF
D gene: -
J gene: TRBJ2-7
V gene: TRBV6-8
clone size: few

CDR3 DNA: TGTGCCAGCTCACCCGTACTCCCAGGACAGGGGGGCACTGAAGCTTTCTTT
CDR3 protein: CASSPVLPGQGGTEAFF
D gene: TRBD1
J gene: TRBJ1-1
V gene: TRBV18
clone size: few